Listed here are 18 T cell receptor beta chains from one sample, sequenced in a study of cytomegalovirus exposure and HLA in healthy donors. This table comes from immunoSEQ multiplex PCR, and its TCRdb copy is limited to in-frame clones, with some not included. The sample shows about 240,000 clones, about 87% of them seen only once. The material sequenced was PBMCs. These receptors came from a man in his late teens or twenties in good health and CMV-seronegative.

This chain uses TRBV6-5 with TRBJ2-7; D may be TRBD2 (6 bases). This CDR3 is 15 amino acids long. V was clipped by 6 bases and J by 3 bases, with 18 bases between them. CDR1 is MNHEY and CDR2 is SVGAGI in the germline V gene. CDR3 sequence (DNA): TGTGCCAGCAGGATACAACTAGCCGGTCTCTACGAGCAGTACTTC. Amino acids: CASRIQLAGLYEQYF.

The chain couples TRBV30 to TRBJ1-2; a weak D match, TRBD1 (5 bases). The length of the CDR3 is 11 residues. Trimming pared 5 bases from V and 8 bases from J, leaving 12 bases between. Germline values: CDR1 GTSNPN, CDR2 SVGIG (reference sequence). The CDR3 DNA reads TGTGCCTGGCAGACATCAGGGGGCTACACCTTC. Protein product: CAWQTSGGYTF.

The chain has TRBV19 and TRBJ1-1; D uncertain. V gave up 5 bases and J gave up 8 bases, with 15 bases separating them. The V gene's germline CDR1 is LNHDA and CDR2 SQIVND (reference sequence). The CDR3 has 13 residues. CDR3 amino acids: CASSREPTLEAFF. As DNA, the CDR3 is TGTGCCAGTAGTCGAGAGCCCACACTAGAAGCTTTCTTT.

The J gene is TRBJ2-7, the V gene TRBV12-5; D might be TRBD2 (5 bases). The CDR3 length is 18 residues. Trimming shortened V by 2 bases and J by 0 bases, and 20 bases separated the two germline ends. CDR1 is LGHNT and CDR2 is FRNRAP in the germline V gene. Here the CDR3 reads CASGLRVMGDKSSYEQYF. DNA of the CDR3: TGTGCTAGTGGTTTGCGAGTAATGGGAGACAAAAGCTCCTACGAGCAGTACTTC.

CDR3 amino acids: CASSLAWAGGGTYEQYF. CDR3 nucleotide sequence: TGTGCCAGCAGCTTAGCATGGGCAGGGGGAGGAACCTACGAGCAGTACTTC. This chain uses TRBV7-2 with TRBJ2-7, with D perhaps TRBD1 (7 bases). Trimming removed 0 bases at V and 2 bases at J, with 17 bases between. Per the germline V gene, CDR1 is SGHTA and CDR2 is FQGNSA. This CDR3 comprises 17 residues.

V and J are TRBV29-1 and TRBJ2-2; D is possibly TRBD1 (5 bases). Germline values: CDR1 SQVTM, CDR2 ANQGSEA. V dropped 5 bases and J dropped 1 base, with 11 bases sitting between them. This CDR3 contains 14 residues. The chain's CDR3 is CSVRAGKNTGELFF. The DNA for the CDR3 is TGCAGCGTTAGGGCAGGGAAGAACACCGGGGAGCTGTTTTTT.

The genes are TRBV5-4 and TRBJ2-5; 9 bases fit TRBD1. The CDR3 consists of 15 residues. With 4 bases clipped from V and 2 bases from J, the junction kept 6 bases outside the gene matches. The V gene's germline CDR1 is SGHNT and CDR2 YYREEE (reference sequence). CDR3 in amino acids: CASSAGQGLQETQYF. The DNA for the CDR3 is TGTGCCAGCAGCGCGGGACAGGGATTGCAAGAGACCCAGTACTTC. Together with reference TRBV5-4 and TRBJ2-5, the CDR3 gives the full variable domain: ETGVTQSPTHLIKTRGQQVTLRCSSQSGHNTVSWYQQALGQGPQFIFQYYREEENGRGNFPPRFSGLQFPNYSSELNVNALELDDSALYLCASSAGQGLQETQYFGPGTRLLVL.

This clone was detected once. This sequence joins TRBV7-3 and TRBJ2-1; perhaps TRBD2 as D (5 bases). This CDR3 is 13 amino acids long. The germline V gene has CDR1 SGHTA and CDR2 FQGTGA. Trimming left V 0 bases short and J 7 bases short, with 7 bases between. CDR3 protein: CASSLTGANEQFF. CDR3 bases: TGTGCCAGCAGCTTAACGGGAGCAAATGAGCAGTTCTTC.

DNA for the CDR3: TGTGCCAGCAGTTTAGCGGCAGCCTACGAGCAGTACTTC. Translating it yields CASSLAAAYEQYF. The chain recombines TRBV27 with TRBJ2-7; D is unclear. Per the germline V gene, CDR1 is MNHEY and CDR2 is SMNVEV (reference sequence). Trimming removed 2 bases from V and 2 bases from J, with 7 bases in between. This CDR3 region has 13 residues.

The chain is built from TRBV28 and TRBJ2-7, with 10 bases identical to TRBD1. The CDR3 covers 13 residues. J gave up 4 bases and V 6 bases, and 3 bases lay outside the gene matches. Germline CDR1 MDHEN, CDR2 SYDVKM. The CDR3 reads CASRPGQGYEQYF. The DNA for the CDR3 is TGTGCCAGCAGGCCGGGACAGGGGTACGAGCAGTACTTC.

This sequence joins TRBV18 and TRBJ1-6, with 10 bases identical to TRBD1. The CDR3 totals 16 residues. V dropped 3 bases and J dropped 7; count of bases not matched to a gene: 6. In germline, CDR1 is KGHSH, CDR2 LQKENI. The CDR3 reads CASSPAGTGVNSPLHF. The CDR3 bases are TGTGCCAGCTCACCCGCCGGGACAGGGGTCAATTCACCCCTCCACTTT.

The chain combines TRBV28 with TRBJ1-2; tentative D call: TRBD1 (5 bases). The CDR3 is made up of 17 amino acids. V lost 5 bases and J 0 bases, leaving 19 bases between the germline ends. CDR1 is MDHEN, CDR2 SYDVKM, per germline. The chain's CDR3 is CASSRRLPDKTNYGYTF. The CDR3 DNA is TGTGCCAGCAGTCGAAGGTTGCCGGACAAAACTAACTATGGCTACACCTTC.

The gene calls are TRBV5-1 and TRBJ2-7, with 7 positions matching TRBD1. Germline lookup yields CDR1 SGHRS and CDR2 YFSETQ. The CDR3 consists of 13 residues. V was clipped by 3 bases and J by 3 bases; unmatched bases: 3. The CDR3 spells CASSWDSDYEQYF. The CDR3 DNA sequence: TGCGCCAGCAGCTGGGACAGTGACTACGAGCAGTACTTC.

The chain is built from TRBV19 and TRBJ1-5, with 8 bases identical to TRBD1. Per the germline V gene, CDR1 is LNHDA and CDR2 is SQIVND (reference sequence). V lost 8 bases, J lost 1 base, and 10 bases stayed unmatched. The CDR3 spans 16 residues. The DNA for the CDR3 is TGTGCCAGTCAGCCAGGGGGCTTTGGGAGCAATCAGCCCCAGCATTTT. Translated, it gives CASQPGGFGSNQPQHF. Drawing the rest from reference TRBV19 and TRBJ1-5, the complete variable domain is DGGITQSPKYLFRKEGQNVTLSCEQNLNHDAMYWYRQDPGQGLRLIYYSQIVNDFQKGDIAEGYSVSREKKESFPLTVTSAQKNPTAFYLCASQPGGFGSNQPQHFGDGTRLSIL.

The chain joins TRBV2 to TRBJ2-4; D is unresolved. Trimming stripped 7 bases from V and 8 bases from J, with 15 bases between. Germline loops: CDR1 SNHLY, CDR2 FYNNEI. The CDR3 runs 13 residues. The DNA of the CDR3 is TGTGCCAGCATTGGTTCCCTCGGAGACATTCAGTACTTC. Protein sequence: CASIGSLGDIQYF.

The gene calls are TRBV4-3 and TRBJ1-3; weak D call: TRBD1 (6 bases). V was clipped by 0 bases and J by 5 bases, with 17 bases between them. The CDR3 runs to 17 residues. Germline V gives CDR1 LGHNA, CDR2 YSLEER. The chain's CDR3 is CASSQEDAYRARNTIYF. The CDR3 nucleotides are TGCGCCAGCAGCCAAGAAGACGCCTACAGGGCGAGAAACACCATATATTTT.

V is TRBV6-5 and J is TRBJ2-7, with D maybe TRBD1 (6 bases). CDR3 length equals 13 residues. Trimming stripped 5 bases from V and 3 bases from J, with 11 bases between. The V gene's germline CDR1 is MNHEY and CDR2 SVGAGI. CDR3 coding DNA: TGTGCCAGCAGTAAACGGACAGACTACGAGCAGTACTTC. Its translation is CASSKRTDYEQYF.

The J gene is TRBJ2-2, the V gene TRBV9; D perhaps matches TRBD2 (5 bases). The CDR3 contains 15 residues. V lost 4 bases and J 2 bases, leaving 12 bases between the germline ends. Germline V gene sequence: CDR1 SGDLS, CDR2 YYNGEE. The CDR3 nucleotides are TGTGCCAGCAGCATAAGCGGTAGTAACACCGGGGAGCTGTTTTTT. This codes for CASSISGSNTGELFF.